A selection of T cell receptor beta chains follows, all from one sample in a study of T cells in Graves' hyperthyroidism and ophthalmopathy. TCRdb independently ran MiXCR on the multiplex PCR reads; one entry per CDR3 protein. This sample yields about 210,000 distinct CDR3 sequences, of which roughly 18% are seen a single time; around 52% belongs to the top ten. The sequenced material came from blood. Source of these receptors: a man aged 45 to 65 with Graves' hyperthyroidism. The CDR3 runs from the conserved cysteine through the conserved F or W. D genes are given only for firm matches. For some rows the clone size is stated as once, few or many, or as a class when expanded; others skip it.

j_gene,d_gene,abundance,v_gene,CDR3aa,CDR3nt
TRBJ2-4,-,few,TRBV9,CASSGEGDIQYF,TGTGCCAGCTCAGGGGAAGGAGACATTCAGTACTTC
TRBJ1-1,-,many,TRBV12-3/TRBV12-4,CASSPGDTEAFF,TGTGCCAGCAGTCCAGGGGACACTGAAGCTTTCTTT
TRBJ2-5,TRBD1,many,TRBV20-1,CSARDTDRGVQETQYF,TGCAGTGCTAGAGATACGGACAGGGGGGTCCAAGAGACCCAGTACTTC
TRBJ2-3,TRBD2,-,TRBV15,CATSKTGTSGKRTDTQYF,TGTGCCACCAGCAAAACCGGGACTAGCGGGAAAAGAACAGATACGCAGTATTTT
TRBJ1-2,-,-,TRBV13,CASSHLGGSYGYTF,TGTGCCAGCAGCCACCTGGGTGGCTCCTATGGCTACACCTTC
TRBJ2-1,-,-,TRBV5-1,CASSLEGYYNEQFF,TGCGCCAGCAGCTTGGAGGGATATTACAATGAGCAGTTCTTC
TRBJ1-1,-,few,TRBV6-1,CASTRISGTEAFF,TGTGCCAGTACACGAATATCGGGCACTGAAGCTTTCTTT
TRBJ2-5,-,-,TRBV4-1,CASSLTYQETQYF,TGCGCCAGCAGTCTGACATACCAAGAGACCCAGTACTTC
TRBJ2-1,-,many,TRBV11-3,CASSRPSVLYNEQFF,TGTGCCAGCAGTCGACCTAGCGTACTTTACAATGAGCAGTTCTTC
TRBJ2-7,TRBD2,many,TRBV12-3/TRBV12-4,CASRRASGRISEQYF,TGTGCCAGCAGACGGGCTAGCGGGAGGATCTCCGAGCAGTACTTC
TRBJ2-7,-,many,TRBV7-9,CASDQGTYEQYF,TGTGCCAGCGACCAAGGGACCTACGAGCAGTACTTC
TRBJ2-7,-,many,TRBV12-3/TRBV12-4,CASSPGTTDEQYF,TGTGCCAGCAGCCCTGGGACCACGGACGAGCAGTACTTC
TRBJ2-3,TRBD2,-,TRBV9,CASSERTSGTLTDTQYF,TGTGCCAGCAGCGAGAGGACTAGCGGGACTTTGACAGATACGCAGTATTTT
TRBJ1-2,TRBD1,-,TRBV18,CASWGQPYGYTF,TGTGCCAGCTGGGGACAGCCCTATGGCTACACCTTC
TRBJ2-1,-,few,TRBV6-1,CASRGRVYNEQFF,TGTGCCAGCCGAGGGCGGGTCTACAATGAGCAGTTCTTC
TRBJ1-5,-,-,TRBV7-8,CASSLAGQNQPQHF,TGTGCCAGCAGCTTAGCGGGGCAGAATCAGCCCCAGCATTTT
TRBJ2-5,-,many,TRBV7-2,CASSSLGGGAETQYF,TGTGCCAGCAGCTCCCTCGGGGGAGGTGCCGAGACCCAGTACTTC
TRBJ2-5,TRBD2,-,TRBV20-1,CSARGLAGRQAQYF,TGCAGTGCTAGGGGACTAGCGGGAAGGCAGGCCCAGTACTTC
TRBJ1-2,-,-,TRBV6-1,CASSEGRMSYGYTF,TGTGCCAGCAGTGAGGGACGGATGTCCTATGGCTACACCTTC
TRBJ1-6,-,-,TRBV19,CASRVSWGLASPLHF,TGTGCCAGTAGAGTCTCTTGGGGGTTGGCTTCACCCCTCCACTTT
TRBJ2-7,TRBD1,few,TRBV9,CASSGPGQAQEQYF,TGTGCCAGCAGCGGACCGGGACAGGCCCAGGAGCAGTACTTC
TRBJ2-3,TRBD1,few,TRBV12-3/TRBV12-4,CASSGTGAVDTQYF,TGTGCCAGCAGTGGGACAGGGGCGGTAGATACGCAGTATTTT
TRBJ2-6,-,-,TRBV5-1,CASSFTTSSSGANVLTF,TGCGCCAGCAGCTTTACTACATCTAGCTCTGGGGCCAACGTCCTGACTTTC
TRBJ2-7,-,few,TRBV11-3,CASSLQRRQYF,TGTGCCAGCAGCTTACAGAGGCGGCAGTACTTC
TRBJ2-1,-,many,TRBV29-1,CSVEKGQGRYEQFF,TGCAGCGTTGAAAAGGGGCAGGGAAGGTATGAGCAGTTCTTC
TRBJ2-3,-,many,TRBV7-9,CASSEDSWGTDTQYF,TGTGCCAGCAGCGAGGACAGCTGGGGGACAGATACGCAGTATTTT
TRBJ2-1,-,once,TRBV10-1,CASSESGGQTHSGQFF,TGCGCCAGCAGTGAGTCGGGGGGACAGACCCACTCAGGGCAGTTCTTC
TRBJ2-5,TRBD1,-,TRBV6-9,CASSSWTGSQETQYF,TGTGCCAGCAGTTCATGGACAGGGTCCCAAGAGACCCAGTACTTC
TRBJ2-5,-,-,TRBV12-3/TRBV12-4,CASSATGTRGAQYF,TGTGCCAGCAGTGCGACAGGGACACGGGGGGCCCAGTACTTC
TRBJ1-1,-,few,TRBV20-1,CSARDGGGFNTEAFF,TGCAGTGCTCGGGACGGGGGGGGGTTTAACACTGAAGCTTTCTTT
TRBJ2-3,-,-,TRBV5-1,CASSETGSDTQYF,TGCGCCAGCAGCGAAACAGGTTCAGATACGCAGTATTTT
TRBJ2-1,TRBD1,many,TRBV5-1,CASSRRQGFHNEQFF,TGCGCCAGCAGCCGACGACAGGGCTTCCACAATGAGCAGTTCTTC
TRBJ2-1,-,-,TRBV5-5,CASSPYPRGYNEQFF,TGTGCCAGCAGCCCCTATCCGAGAGGTTACAATGAGCAGTTCTTC
TRBJ2-7,TRBD2,few,TRBV6-2/TRBV6-3,CASRGLALVSYEQYF,TGTGCCAGCAGGGGACTAGCGCTAGTTTCCTACGAGCAGTACTTC
TRBJ1-3,-,-,TRBV12-3/TRBV12-4,CASSFGGNSGNTIYF,TGTGCCAGCAGTTTTGGGGGAAACTCTGGAAACACCATATATTTT
TRBJ2-3,-,-,TRBV7-9,CASSFKGTDTQYF,TGTGCCAGCAGCTTTAAAGGCACAGATACGCAGTATTTT